Included here is one T cell receptor beta chain sequence, with context. The antigen remains unidentified. Time point denoted: baseline, week 1 (first vaccination visit). The treatment: pre-vaccination baseline after standard-of-care therapy. Each tumor in the donors was a new WHO grade 3 or 4 astrocytoma, IDH1-mutant and ATRX-lost. The data originate from a study of a mutant IDH1 vaccine in newly diagnosed glioma. Study-wide background: Patients got radiotherapy, temozolomide, or both beforehand, and most got both.

Study observations and caveats: Immune responses induced by the vaccine were seen in around 93% of patients, spanning multiple MHC alleles.

The data were produced by immunoSEQ multiplex PCR, yet TCRdb's version contains in-frame clones alone and is incomplete. The table shows around 37,000 clones, with approximately 78% occurring only once. The CDR3 is 13 amino acids. CDR1 is SGHDT and CDR2 is YYEEEE in the germline V gene. V lost 1 base and J lost 3, with 2 bases in between. This clonotype was obtained from a middle-aged man with glioma. Some clones in this sample may be carry-over from other donors' samples. Sequenced material: PBMCs, taken from a glioma patient treated with radiotherapy, temozolomide or both. The gene calls are TRBV5-6 and TRBJ2-6; no clear D gene. The CDR3: CASSLSGANVLTF. CDR3 in DNA: TGTGCCAGCAGCTTGAGTGGGGCCAACGTCCTGACTTTC.